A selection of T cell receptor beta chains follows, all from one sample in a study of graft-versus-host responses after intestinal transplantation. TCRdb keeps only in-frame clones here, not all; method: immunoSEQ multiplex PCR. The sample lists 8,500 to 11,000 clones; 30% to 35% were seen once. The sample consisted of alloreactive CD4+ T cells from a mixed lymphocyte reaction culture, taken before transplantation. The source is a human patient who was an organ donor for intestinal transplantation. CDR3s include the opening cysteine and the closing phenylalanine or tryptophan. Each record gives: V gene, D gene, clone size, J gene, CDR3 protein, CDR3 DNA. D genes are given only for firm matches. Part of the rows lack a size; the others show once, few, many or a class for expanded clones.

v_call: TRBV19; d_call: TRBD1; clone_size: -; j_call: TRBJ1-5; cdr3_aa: CASGLTGVSNQPQHF; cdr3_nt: TGTGCCAGTGGGTTGACAGGGGTCAGCAATCAGCCCCAGCATTTT
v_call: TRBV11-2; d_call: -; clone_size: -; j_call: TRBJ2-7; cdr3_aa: CASSLGVKWDGGYEQYF; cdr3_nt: TGTGCCAGCAGCTTAGGAGTTAAGTGGGACGGAGGTTACGAGCAGTACTTC
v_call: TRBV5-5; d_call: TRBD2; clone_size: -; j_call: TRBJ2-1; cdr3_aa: CASSLASREGHNEQFF; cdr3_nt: TGTGCCAGCAGCTTGGCTTCCAGGGAGGGGCACAATGAGCAGTTCTTC
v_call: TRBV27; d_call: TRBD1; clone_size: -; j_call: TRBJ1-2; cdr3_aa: CASKQGAVYGYTF; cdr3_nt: TGTGCCAGCAAACAGGGGGCGGTCTATGGCTACACCTTC
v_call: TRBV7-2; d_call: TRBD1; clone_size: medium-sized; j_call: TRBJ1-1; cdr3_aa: CASSLRTGPNTEAFF; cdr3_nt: TGTGCCAGCAGCCTAAGGACAGGTCCGAACACTGAAGCTTTCTTT
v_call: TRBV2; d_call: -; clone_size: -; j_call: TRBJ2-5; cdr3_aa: CASSAGRQETQYF; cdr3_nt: TGTGCCAGCAGTGCCGGGAGACAAGAGACCCAGTACTTC
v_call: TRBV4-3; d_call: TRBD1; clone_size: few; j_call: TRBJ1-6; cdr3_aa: CASSQDLTGVSPLHF; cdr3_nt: TGCGCCAGCAGCCAAGATCTAACAGGGGTCTCACCCCTCCACTTT
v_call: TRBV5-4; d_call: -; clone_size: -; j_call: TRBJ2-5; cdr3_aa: CASSRGADGTQYF; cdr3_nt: TGTGCCAGCAGTCGTGGGGCGGACGGGACCCAGTACTTC
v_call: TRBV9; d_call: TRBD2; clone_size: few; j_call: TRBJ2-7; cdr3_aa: CASSVGTSGGAYEQYF; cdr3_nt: TGTGCCAGCAGCGTAGGGACTAGCGGGGGGGCCTACGAGCAGTACTTC
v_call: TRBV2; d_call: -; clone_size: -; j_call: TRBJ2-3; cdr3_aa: CASSDSLGASTDTQYF; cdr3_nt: TGTGCCAGCAGTGACTCCCTTGGGGCTAGCACAGATACGCAGTATTTT
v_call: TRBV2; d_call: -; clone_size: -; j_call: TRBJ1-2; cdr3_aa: CASTEARGYDGYTF; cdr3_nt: TGTGCCAGCACCGAGGCCCGGGGTTACGATGGCTACACCTTC
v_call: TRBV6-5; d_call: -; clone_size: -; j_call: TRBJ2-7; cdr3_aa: CASGGFLDEQYF; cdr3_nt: TGTGCCAGCGGGGGGTTCTTGGACGAGCAGTACTTC
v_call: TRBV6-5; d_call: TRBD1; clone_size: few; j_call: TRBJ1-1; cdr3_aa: CASSGQGGNTEAFF; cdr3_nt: TGTGCCAGCAGTGGACAGGGAGGGAACACTGAAGCTTTCTTT
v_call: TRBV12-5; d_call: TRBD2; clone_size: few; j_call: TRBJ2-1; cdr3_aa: CASGLVYASGGVEQFF; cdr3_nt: TGTGCTAGTGGTTTGGTATACGCTAGCGGGGGGGTGGAGCAGTTCTTC
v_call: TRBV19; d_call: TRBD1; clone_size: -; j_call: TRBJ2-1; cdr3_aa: CASSIEGQGWDNEQFF; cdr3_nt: TGTGCCAGTAGTATAGAAGGACAGGGTTGGGACAATGAGCAGTTCTTC
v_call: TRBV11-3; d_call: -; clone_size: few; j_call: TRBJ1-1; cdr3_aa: CASSLGGRDTEAFF; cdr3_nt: TGTGCCAGCAGCTTAGGAGGAAGGGACACTGAAGCTTTCTTT
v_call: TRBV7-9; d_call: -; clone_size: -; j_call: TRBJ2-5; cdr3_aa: CASSPSGRGPQETQYF; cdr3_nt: TGTGCCAGCAGCCCATCTGGCCGAGGGCCTCAAGAGACCCAGTACTTC
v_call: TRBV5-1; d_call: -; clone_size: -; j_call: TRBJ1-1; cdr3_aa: CASSLAVGGGRDTEAFF; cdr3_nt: TGCGCCAGCAGCTTGGCAGTCGGGGGAGGGCGGGACACTGAAGCTTTCTTT
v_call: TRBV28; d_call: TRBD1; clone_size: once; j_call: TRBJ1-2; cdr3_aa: CASSQFGQGNYGYTF; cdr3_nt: TGTGCCAGCAGTCAATTTGGACAGGGTAACTATGGCTACACCTTC
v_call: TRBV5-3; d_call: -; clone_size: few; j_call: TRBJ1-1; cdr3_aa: CASSLGETTEAFF; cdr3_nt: TGTGCCAGCAGCTTAGGGGAGACCACTGAAGCTTTCTTT
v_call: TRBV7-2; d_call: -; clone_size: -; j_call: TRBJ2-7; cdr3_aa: CASSLDRVGYEQYF; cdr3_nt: TGTGCCAGCAGCTTAGACAGGGTAGGCTACGAGCAGTACTTC
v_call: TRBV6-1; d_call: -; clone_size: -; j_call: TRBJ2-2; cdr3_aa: CARADSNTGELFF; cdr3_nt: TGTGCCAGAGCCGACAGCAACACCGGGGAGCTGTTTTTT
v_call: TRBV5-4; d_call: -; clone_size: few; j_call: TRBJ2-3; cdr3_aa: CASSLNNRGDTQYF; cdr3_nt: TGTGCCAGCAGCTTAAACAATCGGGGGGATACGCAGTATTTT
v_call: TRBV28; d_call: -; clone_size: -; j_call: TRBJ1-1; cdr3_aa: CASSRQSGGAFF; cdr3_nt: TGTGCCAGCAGTCGACAGTCGGGTGGAGCTTTCTTT
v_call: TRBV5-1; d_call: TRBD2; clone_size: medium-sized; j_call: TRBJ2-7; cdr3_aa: CASSLGAGSYEQYF; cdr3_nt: TGCGCCAGCAGCTTGGGAGCGGGGAGCTACGAGCAGTACTTC
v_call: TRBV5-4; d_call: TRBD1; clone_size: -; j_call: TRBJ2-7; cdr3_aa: CASSSGQLGEQYF; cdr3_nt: TGTGCCAGCAGCTCGGGACAGTTAGGCGAGCAGTACTTC
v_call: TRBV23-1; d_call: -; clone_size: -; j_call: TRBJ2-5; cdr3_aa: CASGLGTLTGETDKETQYF; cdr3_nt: TGCGCCAGCGGCCTGGGCACCCTGACGGGAGAAACAGATAAAGAGACCCAGTACTTC
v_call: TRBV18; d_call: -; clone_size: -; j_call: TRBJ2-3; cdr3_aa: CASSSLPASTDTQYF; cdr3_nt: TGTGCCAGCTCGTCCTTACCAGCCAGCACAGATACGCAGTATTTT
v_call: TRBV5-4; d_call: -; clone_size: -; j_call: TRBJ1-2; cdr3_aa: CASLNTGKTYGYTF; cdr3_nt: TGTGCCAGCTTAAACACAGGAAAGACCTATGGCTACACCTTC
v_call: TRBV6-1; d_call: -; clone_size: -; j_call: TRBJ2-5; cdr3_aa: CASSEAAAHYQETQYF; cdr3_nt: TGTGCCAGCAGTGAAGCTGCGGCGCATTATCAAGAGACCCAGTACTTC
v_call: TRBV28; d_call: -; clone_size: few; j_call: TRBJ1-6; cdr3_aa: CASSPHNAGTLHF; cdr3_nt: TGTGCCAGCAGTCCCCATAATGCGGGGACCCTCCACTTT
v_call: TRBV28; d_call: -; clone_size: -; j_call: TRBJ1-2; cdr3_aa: CASSYDRLYYGYTF; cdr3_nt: TGTGCCAGCAGTTACGACAGGTTATACTATGGCTACACCTTC